This T cell receptor beta chain is from a study of blood T cell repertoires in COVID-19. Turning to the study itself: The United States, Italy and Spain supplied acute and convalescent COVID-19 samples. PBMCs, B-cell-depleted T cells, or T cells were the source of the cDNA or gDNA that made up the material.

V lost 2 bases to trimming and J lost 1 base; unmatched junction nucleotides: 6. The CDR3 is 18 residues long. The germline V gene has CDR1 PRHDT and CDR2 FYEKMQ (reference sequence). Study processing details: For nucleated cells, counts were estimated from reference gene primer amplification. Sequenced by immunoSEQ multiplex PCR; TCRdb stores in-frame clones only, minus some. V and J calls and clone size are given by that table; D and trimming were obtained from the DNA. The data show around 170,000 clones, with 78% seen just once and around 13% held by the top ten. This chain connects TRBV13 to TRBJ2-1; TRBD2 agrees at 12 bases. Sequencing used peripheral blood. This sequence was found in a woman aged 80 or older with acute or convalescent COVID-19. The CDR3 nucleotides read TGTGCCAGCAGCTTACTAGCGGGGGGGACTTGGTCCTACAATGAGCAGTTCTTC. It specifies CASSLLAGGTWSYNEQFF.